This TCR beta chain was found in a study of tumor-infiltrating lymphocytes in localized non-small cell lung cancer (dated by TCRdb to the early 2020s). For the study in its entirety: Several histologies were represented in the cohort, which also included both smokers and never-smokers as well as patients whose samples were collected after neoadjuvant chemotherapy. Each patient contributed resected tumor tissue and uninvolved lung tissue from the same patient, described as non-adjacent to the tumor. In total, the ICON cohort consisted of fewer than 180 surgical patients with localized non-small cell lung cancer who had their tumors resected. The paired tumor versus uninvolved lung comparison of immunoSEQ T-cell fraction included some 57 patients. Alongside flow cytometry, multiplex immunofluorescence, RNA-seq, exome sequencing and proteomics, TCR sequencing was applied to the same patients as one of several integrated assays. Overall study results and their limits: Assay coverage varied across patients depending on available tissue quantity, so only a subset of the cohort had TCR sequencing. The TCR-derived T-cell fraction showed no difference between the flow cytometry-defined immunotypes IM1 (good prognosis) and IM2 (poor prognosis). Because different assays used different pieces of the same tissue, technical variation could not be distinguished from intratumor heterogeneity. In line with immunofluorescence CD3 counts, TCRbeta sequencing supported higher T cell infiltration in tumors compared with uninvolved lung tissue.

As regards this clone: It lacks a known antigen. It has no much larger one-base neighbor in the sample; base qualities were not kept.

The first patient joined ICON in April 2016, and enrollment wrapped up when the last patient was enrolled in late 2018. Fresh tumor and matched uninvolved tissue for in-depth immune analyses, including TCR sequencing, were collected from a subcohort of around 80 patients. TCR sequencing was performed on DNA isolated from bulk tissue, without cell sorting. TCR sequencing with the immunoSEQ assay provided the T-cell fraction in tumor and uninvolved lung tissue. The paper's data handling went like this. For survival analysis, patients were split into high (upper tertile) and low (lower two tertiles) T-cell fraction groups and compared by log-rank test. A signed-rank test was used to test paired tumor versus uninvolved lung differences in T-cell fraction. The source is immuneACCESS, and TCRdb retained only in-frame sequences with V and J called. Part of the clones is not carried over; for the studies checked, unresolved V genes explain less than half of this, and the remainder is unexplained. V and J calls and clone size are as listed in that table; D and trimming were resolved from the DNA. In this sample the table shows roughly 7,200 clones, roughly 69% of which occur a single time. The ten most abundant clones make up around 8.3% of the sample.

CDR1 SGHNT and CDR2 YYREEE were looked up in the germline V gene (reference sequence). Spanning cysteine to phenylalanine, the CDR3 consists of 17 amino acids. The only DNA kept is the CDR3, 51 bases in frame from the first base. V is trimmed back by 0 bases and J by 0 bases, and the junction contains 7 bases that no gene match accounts for. This sequence uses TRBV5-4 and TRBJ2-3; 7 nucleotides in the junction match TRBD2. Sample: uninvolved lung tissue not adjacent to the tumor. The origin of this receptor is a human donor with non-small cell lung cancer. The nucleotides are TGTGCCAGCAGCTTGGGGGGGAGGGGCGGGAGCACAGATACGCAGTATTTT. Translated, this gives CASSLGGRGGSTDTQYF.